These 20 T cell receptor beta chains came from one sample sequenced in a study of T cell responses to AZD1222 COVID-19 vaccine. Here immunoSEQ multiplex PCR was the method, and the copy in TCRdb shows in-frame clones only, minus some. The table has more than 95,000 clones, about 90% seen once. The sample consisted of peripheral blood, taken on day 0 of AZD1222 vaccination. The receptors come from an adult in good health.

The V gene is TRBV9, the J gene TRBJ2-7, with D possibly matching TRBD1 (6 bases). Trimming took off 0 bases at V and 2 bases at J, with 12 bases between the two ends. The CDR3 totals 15 residues. CDR1 and CDR2 (germline): SGDLS, YYNGEE. CDR3 DNA: TGTGCCAGCAGCGTAGAGATGGGGGCGACCTACGAGCAGTACTTC. It codes for CASSVEMGATYEQYF. Using reference TRBV9 and TRBJ2-7 for the parts outside the CDR3, the full variable domain is DSGVTQTPKHLITATGQRVTLRCSPRSGDLSVYWYQQSLDQGLQFLIQYYNGEERAKGNILERFSAQQFPDLHSELNLSSLELGDSALYFCASSVEMGATYEQYFGPGTRLTVT.

The chain employs TRBV27 and TRBJ2-1; 8 bases fit TRBD2. The CDR3 totals 18 residues. The V gene's germline CDR1 is MNHEY and CDR2 SMNVEV (reference sequence). The V gene end was trimmed by 1 base and the J gene end by 10 bases; junction bases not matched to a gene: 18. The chain's CDR3 is CASSLWGGGTQSYREQFF. Here the CDR3 DNA reads TGTGCCAGCAGTTTATGGGGCGGGGGGACTCAATCGTACCGGGAGCAGTTCTTC.

This chain uses TRBV5-1 with TRBJ2-6; TRBD2 might be the D (6 bases). Trimming removed 8 bases from V and 2 bases from J, with 14 bases in between. The CDR3 runs to 15 residues. The germline V gene encodes CDR1 SGHRS and CDR2 YFSETQ. CDR3 loop: CASWTGGTGANVLTF. CDR3 coding DNA: TGCGCCAGTTGGACCGGAGGGACTGGGGCCAACGTCCTGACTTTC.

V is TRBV28 and J is TRBJ1-2; 8 bases agree with TRBD1. The CDR3 is 14 residues long. Trimming cost V 8 bases and J 5 bases; bases outside gene matches: 10. Germline CDR1 MDHEN, CDR2 SYDVKM. The CDR3 DNA reads as TGTGCCAGCCGCCCCCAGGGGGCATATTATGGCTACACCTTC. Its translation: CASRPQGAYYGYTF.

V and J are TRBV5-1 and TRBJ2-3, with 9 bases identical to TRBD2. V trimming: 0 bases; J trimming: 4 bases; junction bases outside the gene matches: 6. The CDR3 runs 16 residues. Looked up from germline, CDR1 is SGHRS and CDR2 is YFSETQ. This CDR3 is CASSLVSGSAADTQYF. The CDR3 bases are TGCGCCAGCAGCTTGGTTAGCGGGAGCGCCGCAGATACGCAGTATTTT.

V usage is TRBV2 and J usage is TRBJ2-7; 8 bases are a match to TRBD2. J lost 6 bases, V lost 10 bases, and 14 bases had no gene match. CDR1 and CDR2 from the germline V gene are SNHLY and FYNNEI. There are 14 residues in the CDR3. CDR3 DNA: TGTGCCACCCCCCGTACTGCGGGGGGCTCCGAGCAGTACTTC. It translates to CATPRTAGGSEQYF.

The genes are TRBV5-1 and TRBJ2-1; D is ambiguous. Trimming shortened V by 4 bases and J by 4 bases, and 15 bases separated the two germline ends. The CDR3 has 15 residues. Germline V gene sequence: CDR1 SGHRS, CDR2 YFSETQ. The CDR3 loop reads CASSPLTTSYNEQFF. DNA of the CDR3: TGCGCCAGCAGCCCCTTAACTACGAGTTACAATGAGCAGTTCTTC.

This chain uses TRBV6-5 with TRBJ2-3; no definite D call. The germline CDR1 and CDR2 sequences are MNHEY and SVGAGI. With 0 bases removed from V and 7 bases from J, the gap between germline ends came to 11 bases. The CDR3 is made up of 14 amino acids. CDR3 nucleotides: TGTGCCAGCAGTTACTCGATACGGGTCCATACGCAGTATTTT. Translation gives CASSYSIRVHTQYF.

This clone was observed a few times. Different DNA sequences within this sample yield the same CDR3. The chain carries TRBV9 and TRBJ2-5, with D tentatively TRBD1 (5 bases). Germline assignment: CDR1 SGDLS and CDR2 YYNGEE. V dropped 0 bases and J dropped 1 base, with 13 bases sitting between them. The CDR3 loop spans 16 amino acids. CDR3 residues: CASSVASGRAQETQYF. In DNA form, the CDR3 reads TGTGCCAGCAGCGTAGCTTCGGGCAGGGCCCAAGAGACCCAGTACTTC.

In its sample, this clone was seen a few times. DNA for the CDR3: TGCAGTGCTAGTCCAGACAGGCACTATAATTCACCCCTCCACTTT. Protein product: CSASPDRHYNSPLHF. The rearrangement uses TRBV20-1 and TRBJ1-6, with a tentative D call TRBD1 (6 bases). V was trimmed by 3 bases and J by 3 bases, leaving 12 bases between them. Germline V gene data show CDR1 as DFQATT and CDR2 as SNEGSKA (reference sequence). The CDR3 contains 15 residues.

The chain carries TRBV29-1 and TRBJ2-1; TRBD2 is a possible D gene (6 bases). CDR3 length: 16 amino acids. In germline, CDR1 is SQVTM, CDR2 ANQGSEA. Between the trimmed V and J ends, which lost 2 bases and 2 bases, there was a span of 16 bases. The CDR3 region is CSVERTSRIAYNEQFF. Here the CDR3 DNA reads TGCAGCGTTGAAAGAACTAGCCGAATCGCCTACAATGAGCAGTTCTTC.

The rearrangement joins TRBV28 to TRBJ1-2; the match to TRBD1 covers 8 bases. V lost 8 bases to trimming and J lost 2 bases; unmatched junction nucleotides: 4. Looked up from germline, CDR1 is MDHEN and CDR2 is SYDVKM. The CDR3 contains 13 residues. CDR3 in amino acids: CASWDRWNYGYTF. CDR3 nucleotides: TGTGCCAGCTGGGACAGGTGGAACTATGGCTACACCTTC.

The chain couples TRBV19 to TRBJ2-3; 7 bases are shared with TRBD2. The CDR3 totals 16 residues. With 5 bases clipped from V and 4 bases from J, the junction kept 12 bases outside the gene matches. Germline assignment: CDR1 LNHDA and CDR2 SQIVND (reference sequence). The CDR3 is CASSPRRGGSPDTQYF. The CDR3 nucleotides read TGTGCCAGTAGTCCCCGGAGGGGCGGGAGTCCAGATACGCAGTATTTT. Full variable domain (missing parts from reference TRBV19 and TRBJ2-3): DGGITQSPKYLFRKEGQNVTLSCEQNLNHDAMYWYRQDPGQGLRLIYYSQIVNDFQKGDIAEGYSVSREKKESFPLTVTSAQKNPTAFYLCASSPRRGGSPDTQYFGPGTRLTVL.

The V gene is TRBV4-1, the J gene TRBJ2-2; TRBD1 agrees at 7 bases. CDR1 is MGHRA, CDR2 YSYEKL, per germline. Losses at the gene ends were 2 bases for V and 4 bases for J; bases not matched to a gene: 4. The CDR3 loop spans 15 amino acids. The chain's CDR3 is CASSQPTGRTGELFF. CDR3 nucleotides: TGCGCCAGCAGCCAACCGACAGGGCGCACCGGGGAGCTGTTTTTT.

The chain combines TRBV30 with TRBJ1-6; TRBD1 aligns across 7 bases. The CDR3 sequence is 14 residues long. Germline CDR1 is GTSNPN and CDR2 is SVGIG (reference sequence). V shed 4 bases, J shed 8 bases, and the junction held 8 bases outside the gene matches. DNA for the CDR3: TGTGCCTGGAAGGGTGAGGGGGCATATTCACCCCTCCACTTT. Translated: CAWKGEGAYSPLHF. Complete variable domain (other parts from reference TRBV30 and TRBJ1-6): SQTIHQWPATLVQPVGSPLSLECTVEGTSNPNLYWYRQAAGRGLQLLFYSVGIGQISSEVPQNLSASRPQDRQFILSSKKLLLSDSGFYLCAWKGEGAYSPLHFGNGTRLTVT.

The rearrangement links TRBV9 to TRBJ2-7; D perhaps matches TRBD2 (6 bases). Germline values: CDR1 SGDLS, CDR2 YYNGEE. Trimming stripped 4 bases from V and 0 bases from J, with 17 bases between. The CDR3 consists of 16 residues. The CDR3 protein is CASSPGSSASSYEQYF. CDR3 in DNA: TGTGCCAGCAGCCCAGGTTCTAGCGCCAGCTCCTACGAGCAGTACTTC. The whole variable domain, filled in from reference TRBV9 and TRBJ2-7, reads DSGVTQTPKHLITATGQRVTLRCSPRSGDLSVYWYQQSLDQGLQFLIQYYNGEERAKGNILERFSAQQFPDLHSELNLSSLELGDSALYFCASSPGSSASSYEQYFGPGTRLTVT.

The V call is TRBV3-1 (or the pseudogene TRBV3-2), the J call TRBJ2-7, with D maybe TRBD2 (6 bases). Germline V gene lookup returns CDR1 LGHDT and CDR2 YNNKEL (reference sequence). The CDR3 length is 17 residues. Trimming stripped 2 bases from V and 2 bases from J, with 19 bases between. CDR3 in amino acids: CASSQTERQRVPYEQYF. CDR3 DNA sequence: TGTGCCAGCAGCCAAACGGAGCGACAGCGGGTCCCCTACGAGCAGTACTTC.

The J gene is TRBJ1-5, the V gene TRBV2; TRBD1 matches at 7 bases. CDR1 SNHLY and CDR2 FYNNEI come from the germline V gene. The CDR3 loop spans 14 amino acids. J gave up 4 bases and V 5 bases, and 5 bases lay outside the gene matches. CDR3 DNA sequence: TGTGCCAGCAGTTCTCACAGGGGAAATCAGCCCCAGCATTTT. Translated, it gives CASSSHRGNQPQHF.

The CDR3 DNA reads as TGTGCCAGCAGCGCTCCGGGGTCCCGGGACAGGGGTTCCTATGGCTACACCTTC. This encodes CASSAPGSRDRGSYGYTF. The J gene is TRBJ1-2, the V gene TRBV9; 10 bases align to TRBD1. Germline CDR1 reads SGDLS; CDR2 reads YYNGEE. The V segment lost 3 bases and the J segment 4 bases; nucleotides outside the gene matches: 15. The CDR3 spans 18 residues.

This clone appeared once. The chain carries TRBV7-8 and TRBJ2-2; tentative D call: TRBD2 (5 bases). CDR3 length: 16 residues. CDR1 and CDR2 from the germline V gene are SGHVS and FQNEAQ. V lost 1 base and J 4 bases, leaving 13 bases between the germline ends. CDR3 sequence (DNA): TGTGCCAGCAGCTTAGGACTGAGGACTGTCACCGGGGAGCTGTTTTTT. It encodes CASSLGLRTVTGELFF. The full variable domain, with the rest looked up from reference TRBV7-8 and TRBJ2-2, is GAGVSQSPRYKVAKRGQDVALRCDPISGHVSLFWYQQALGQGPEFLTYFQNEAQLDKSGLPSDRFFAERPEGSVSTLKIQRTQQEDSAVYLCASSLGLRTVTGELFFGEGSRLTVL.